The 18 T cell receptor beta chains in this list originate from one sample, sequenced in a study of CD8 T cells in Susac syndrome. Random hexamers primed reverse transcription of about 0.45 to 1 ug RNA. Via MiXCR, TCRdb re-called the immunoSEQ multiplex PCR reads, giving one row per CDR3 protein. The sample yields under 85,000 distinct CDR3 sequences, 94% seen once. The sample taken for sequencing was CD8+ T cells from PBMCs. These receptors were taken from a human donor with Susac syndrome.

The rearrangement links TRBV7-9 to TRBJ1-1; 10 positions agree with TRBD1. The CDR3 has 16 amino acids. V lost 3 bases to trimming and J lost 3 bases; unmatched junction nucleotides: 7. From germline, CDR1 is SEHNR and CDR2 FQNEAQ (reference sequence). This chain's CDR3 is CASSLGTGESDTEAFF. The CDR3 DNA reads TGTGCCAGCAGCTTGGGGACAGGGGAATCGGACACTGAAGCTTTCTTT.

This rearrangement joins TRBV6-5 to TRBJ1-6; D is uncertain. The ends were cut back, 5 bases at V and 10 bases at J, with 12 bases in the middle. The CDR3 is 13 amino acids. Germline CDR1 and CDR2: MNHEY and SVGAGI. The CDR3 protein is CASSPDAGSPLHF. CDR3 nucleotides: TGTGCCAGCAGTCCCGACGCGGGATCACCCCTCCACTTT.

V is TRBV5-4 and J is TRBJ1-4; D call uncertain. The CDR3 length is 13 residues. The germline V and J ends were trimmed by 5 bases and 1 base, with 6 bases remaining between them. Germline assignment: CDR1 SGHNT and CDR2 YYREEE (reference sequence). In nucleotides, the CDR3 is TGTGCCAGCAGTGGTGGAACTAATGAAAAACTGTTTTTT. The encoded protein is CASSGGTNEKLFF.

V usage is TRBV5-1 and J usage is TRBJ2-7; D ambiguous. The CDR3 runs 11 residues. V gave up 2 bases and J gave up 5 bases, with 5 bases separating them. Germline V gene sequence: CDR1 SGHRS, CDR2 YFSETQ. The CDR3 DNA reads TGCGCCAGCAGCTTCTCAAACGAGCAGTACTTC. It encodes CASSFSNEQYF.

This clonotype rates as medium-sized. The chain has TRBV4-2 and TRBJ2-7, with D possibly TRBD2 on 6 matching bases. Trimming removed 1 base at V and 0 bases at J, with 10 bases between. Germline CDR1 and CDR2: LGHNA and YNFKEQ. This CDR3 comprises 15 residues. The CDR3 sequence is CASSQGRDLSYEQYF. CDR3 sequence (DNA): TGTGCCAGCAGCCAAGGGCGGGACCTCTCCTACGAGCAGTACTTC.

J is TRBJ1-6 and V is TRBV6-5; no definite D call. Germline CDR1 MNHEY, CDR2 SVGAGI. Trimming took 2 bases from V and 0 from J, leaving 14 bases between them. The CDR3 sequence is 18 residues long. CDR3 sequence: CASSYGDGESSYNSPLHF. DNA of the CDR3: TGTGCCAGCAGTTACGGTGACGGGGAGAGCTCCTATAATTCACCCCTCCACTTT.

The V gene is TRBV4-3, the J gene TRBJ1-1; D gene ambiguous. Germline V lookup: CDR1 LGHNA, CDR2 YSLEER. Trimming shortened V by 1 base and J by 3 bases, and 12 bases separated the two germline ends. This CDR3 spans 15 amino acids. The CDR3 nucleotides are TGCGCCAGCAGCCAAGGAAGGGAGGAAGACACTGAAGCTTTCTTT. It translates to CASSQGREEDTEAFF.

V and J are TRBV6-2 or TRBV6-3 and TRBJ2-7; TRBD2 might be the D (5 bases). Per germline, CDR1 MNHEY and CDR2 SVGEGT. This CDR3 has 13 residues. Trimming shortened V by 8 bases and J by 4 bases, and 15 bases separated the two germline ends. CDR3 sequence: CASGEGPDYEQYF. CDR3 DNA: TGTGCCAGCGGAGAGGGCCCCGATTACGAGCAGTACTTC.

The chain uses TRBV7-9 and TRBJ2-7, with 7 nucleotides matching TRBD2. CDR3 length equals 15 residues. CDR1 and CDR2 (germline): SEHNR, FQNEAQ (reference sequence). With V trimmed by 0 bases and J by 3 bases, 5 bases remained unmatched. The DNA of the CDR3 is TGTGCCAGCAGCTTAGCGCTAGCGGAGGGCTACGAGCAGTACTTC. Translated, it gives CASSLALAEGYEQYF.

J is TRBJ2-3 and V is TRBV15; 11 positions agree with TRBD2. V was pared by 0 bases and J by 0 bases, with 8 bases of the junction left unmatched. Germline-derived CDR1 and CDR2 are LNHNV and YYDKDF (reference sequence). The CDR3 length is 19 residues. The CDR3 nucleotides read TGTGCCACCAGCAGAGATCCAGGGACTAGCGGAGAAAGCACAGATACGCAGTATTTT. Its protein is CATSRDPGTSGESTDTQYF.

The rearrangement links TRBV28 to TRBJ2-3; TRBD2 agrees at 7 bases. Germline V CDR1 and CDR2: MDHEN, SYDVKM. V gave up 10 bases and J gave up 0 bases; unmatched junction bases: 10. The CDR3 has 15 amino acids. CDR3 amino acids: CATEERGVSTDTQYF. The CDR3 nucleotides read TGTGCCACCGAGGAACGGGGGGTTAGCACAGATACGCAGTATTTT.

CDR3 residues: CSVEGGLASSKNIQYF. In DNA form, the CDR3 reads TGCAGCGTTGAAGGGGGACTAGCGTCATCCAAAAACATTCAGTACTTC. The chain carries TRBV29-1 and TRBJ2-4, with TRBD2 identical over 10 bases. Trimming took 1 base from V and 2 from J; bases not matched to a gene: 5. CDR1 is SQVTM, CDR2 ANQGSEA, per germline. The CDR3 has 16 residues.

The chain links TRBV5-6 to TRBJ2-7; no clear D. CDR3 length: 13 residues. Looked up from germline, CDR1 is SGHDT and CDR2 is YYEEEE. V lost 1 base to trimming and J lost 4 bases, with 9 bases between them. In DNA, the CDR3 is TGTGCCAGCAGCTTGAATTCCAATTACGAGCAGTACTTC. Protein product: CASSLNSNYEQYF.

This sequence joins TRBV4-2 and TRBJ1-1; tentatively, D is TRBD1 (5 bases). Between the trimmed V and J ends, which lost 1 base and 1 base, there was a span of 10 bases. This CDR3 has 15 residues. Germline V CDR1 and CDR2: LGHNA, YNFKEQ. The CDR3 protein is CASSQVRQTNTEAFF. The CDR3, as DNA: TGTGCCAGCAGCCAAGTTAGACAGACGAACACTGAAGCTTTCTTT.

This sequence joins TRBV6-5 and TRBJ2-3; 11 positions agree with TRBD2. V gave up 5 bases and J gave up 6 bases; unmatched junction bases: 7. CDR1 and CDR2 from the germline V gene are MNHEY and SVGAGI. There are 15 residues in the CDR3. In DNA form, the CDR3 reads TGTGCCAGCAGTCCCGGACTAGCGGGTGCCGATACGCAGTATTTT. It codes for CASSPGLAGADTQYF.

The chain employs TRBV6-5 and TRBJ1-2; D is ambiguous. V was pared by 6 bases and J by 8 bases, with 13 bases between. The germline V gene has CDR1 MNHEY and CDR2 SVGAGI. The CDR3 sequence is 12 residues long. DNA of the CDR3: TGTGCCAGCAGAATCCTGACGGGAGGCTACACCTTC. This encodes CASRILTGGYTF.

The rearrangement joins TRBV4-2 to TRBJ2-3; D unresolved. The CDR3 contains 15 residues. Germline assignment: CDR1 LGHNA and CDR2 YNFKEQ. The V gene lost 0 bases and the J gene lost 5 bases, with 12 bases spanning the gap. The CDR3 DNA is TGTGCCAGCAGCCAAGAGAAGTTAGGTGTAGATACGCAGTATTTT. Its protein product is CASSQEKLGVDTQYF.

The chain has TRBV4-1 and TRBJ2-1; D may match TRBD1 or TRBD2 (5 bases each). This CDR3 contains 15 residues. V was shortened by 4 bases and J by 6 bases, with 16 bases between the two germline ends. Germline CDR1 MGHRA, CDR2 YSYEKL. The CDR3 spells CASSLSGTPSNEQFF. The CDR3 DNA follows: TGCGCCAGCAGCCTATCCGGGACGCCCAGCAATGAGCAGTTCTTC.